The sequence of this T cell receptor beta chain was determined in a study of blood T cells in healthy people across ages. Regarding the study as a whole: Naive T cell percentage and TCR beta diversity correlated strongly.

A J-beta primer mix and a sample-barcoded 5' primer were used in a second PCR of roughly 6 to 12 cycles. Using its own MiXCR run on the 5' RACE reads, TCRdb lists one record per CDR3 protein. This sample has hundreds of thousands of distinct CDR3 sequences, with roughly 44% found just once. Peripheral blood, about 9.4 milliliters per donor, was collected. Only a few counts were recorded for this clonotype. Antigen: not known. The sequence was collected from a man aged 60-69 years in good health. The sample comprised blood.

CDR3 nucleotide sequence: TGTGCCAGCAGCGTGGAACCCGCTGGGGCCAACGTCCTGACTTTC. Its translation is CASSVEPAGANVLTF. The genes are TRBV7-3 and TRBJ2-6; D is unresolved. The CDR3 contains 15 residues. V lost 5 bases to trimming and J lost 2 bases, with 10 bases between them. In germline, CDR1 is SGHTA, CDR2 FQGTGA.